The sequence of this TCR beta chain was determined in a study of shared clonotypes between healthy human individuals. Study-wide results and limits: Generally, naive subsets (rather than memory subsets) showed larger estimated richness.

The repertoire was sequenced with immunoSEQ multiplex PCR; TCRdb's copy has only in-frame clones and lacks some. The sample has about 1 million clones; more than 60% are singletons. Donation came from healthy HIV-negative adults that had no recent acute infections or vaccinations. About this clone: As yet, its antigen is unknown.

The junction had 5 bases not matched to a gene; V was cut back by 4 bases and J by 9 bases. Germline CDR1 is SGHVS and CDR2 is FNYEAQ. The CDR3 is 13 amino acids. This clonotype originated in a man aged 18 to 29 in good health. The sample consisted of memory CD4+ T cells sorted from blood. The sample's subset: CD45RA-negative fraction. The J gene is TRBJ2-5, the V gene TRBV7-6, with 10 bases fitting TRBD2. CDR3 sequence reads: CASSSSGRRAQYF. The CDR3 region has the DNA TGTGCCAGCAGCTCTAGCGGGAGAAGGGCCCAGTACTTC.